Shown below are 31 T cell receptor beta chains from a single sample sequenced in a study of T cell responses to AZD1222 COVID-19 vaccine. The protocol was immunoSEQ multiplex PCR, while the TCRdb copy is restricted to in-frame clones and leaves out a portion. The sample has about 120,000 clones, more than 75% seen once. The starting material was peripheral blood, obtained 28 days after the second AZD1222 dose. The receptors stem from an adult who received the AZD1222 COVID-19 vaccine.

The V gene is TRBV18, the J gene TRBJ1-2; 9 bases line up with TRBD1. V trimming: 4 bases; J trimming: 5 bases; junction bases outside the gene matches: 8. This CDR3 comprises 15 residues. Germline CDR1 is KGHSH and CDR2 is LQKENI. The CDR3 DNA reads TGTGCCAGCTCACTCCGGGACAGGGATTCGTATGGCTACACCTTC. This sequence encodes CASSLRDRDSYGYTF.

V gene TRBV6-4 combines with J gene TRBJ1-6; possible D gene TRBD1, 5 bases. The CDR3 has 14 amino acids. Between the trimmed V and J ends, which lost 6 bases and 7 bases, there was a span of 13 bases. CDR1 is MRHNA, CDR2 SNTAGT, per germline. CDR3 DNA sequence: TGTGCCAGCAGCTCGGGGGACGGAAATTCACCCCTCCACTTT. It yields the protein CASSSGDGNSPLHF.

This chain connects TRBV25-1 to TRBJ2-5; D may match TRBD1 or TRBD2 (5 bases each). Germline CDR1 is MGHDK and CDR2 is SYGVNS. The CDR3 sequence is 14 residues long. The germline V and J ends were trimmed by 2 bases and 5 bases, with 12 bases remaining between them. The DNA of the CDR3 is TGTGCCAGCAGTGAAGGGACGTTTAAGGAGACCCAGTACTTC. As protein: CASSEGTFKETQYF.

The rearrangement joins TRBV11-3 to TRBJ1-1; tentative D call: TRBD1 (5 bases). CDR1 is SGHNT and CDR2 is YENEEA in the germline V gene. This CDR3 region has 13 residues. V was pared by 3 bases and J by 7 bases, with 12 bases between. The DNA for the CDR3 is TGTGCCAGCAGCTTTATGGCTGACAGTGAAGCTTTCTTT. Its protein product is CASSFMADSEAFF.

V and J are TRBV7-2 and TRBJ1-5; 7 bases line up with TRBD1. Losses at the gene ends were 5 bases for V and 4 bases for J; bases not matched to a gene: 8. The length of the CDR3 is 15 residues. Germline V gene data show CDR1 as SGHTA and CDR2 as FQGNSA. The CDR3 reads CASSPGQATNQPQHF. The CDR3, as DNA: TGTGCCAGCAGCCCCGGACAGGCGACGAATCAGCCCCAGCATTTT.

The J gene is TRBJ2-3, the V gene TRBV5-4; unclear D gene. The germline gives CDR1 SGHNT, CDR2 YYREEE (reference sequence). This CDR3 has 16 residues. The V and J ends lost 1 base and 1 base respectively, with 13 bases between them. Written as DNA, the CDR3 is TGTGCCAGCAGCTTGCCCTCCCTTGGCGGCACAGATACGCAGTATTTT. It is translated as CASSLPSLGGTDTQYF.

This chain joins TRBV10-3 and TRBJ2-1, with 13 bases aligning to TRBD2. This CDR3 comprises 16 residues. Germline-derived CDR1 and CDR2 are ENHRY and SYGVKD. J gave up 5 bases and V 7 bases, and 8 bases lay outside the gene matches. In DNA form, the CDR3 reads TGTGCCATCACCCCCGGGACTAGCGGGACCAACAATGAGCAGTTCTTC. Its protein product is CAITPGTSGTNNEQFF.

This chain links TRBV10-3 with TRBJ1-2; D is possibly TRBD1 (5 bases). Germline CDR1 is ENHRY and CDR2 is SYGVKD. The CDR3 consists of 15 residues. Trimming shortened V by 8 bases and J by 0 bases, and 16 bases separated the two germline ends. The CDR3 spells CAISGTAQPNYGYTF. The CDR3 DNA is TGTGCCATCTCAGGGACCGCCCAGCCTAACTATGGCTACACCTTC.

The rearrangement uses TRBV30 and TRBJ2-1; the D gene could be TRBD1 or TRBD2 (5 bases each). The CDR3 spans 14 residues. Germline V gene sequence: CDR1 GTSNPN, CDR2 SVGIG (reference sequence). V lost 2 bases, J lost 9 bases, and 17 bases lay in between. CDR3 sequence: CAWSPKSQRGEQFF. In DNA, the CDR3 is TGTGCCTGGAGTCCAAAATCACAGAGGGGTGAGCAGTTCTTC.

V and J are TRBV9 and TRBJ2-4; D perhaps matches TRBD1 (6 bases). V was clipped by 0 bases and J by 5 bases, with 18 bases between them. Germline values: CDR1 SGDLS, CDR2 YYNGEE. The CDR3 sequence is 17 residues long. CDR3 in DNA: TGTGCCAGCAGCGTAGAGGGCCTTCCGACAGGCGAAAACATTCAGTACTTC. This gives the protein CASSVEGLPTGENIQYF.

The V and J genes are TRBV4-3 and TRBJ1-6, with D possibly being TRBD1 (6 bases). The CDR3 has 15 amino acids. The V gene's germline CDR1 is LGHNA and CDR2 YSLEER. V lost 1 base, J lost 10 bases, and 14 bases lay in between. For the CDR3, the DNA is TGCGCCAGCAGCCAAGTTGGGGGCGGGGGGTCACCCCTCCACTTT. This translates into CASSQVGGGGSPLHF.

The genes are TRBV24-1 and TRBJ1-2, with 7 positions matching TRBD1. Germline CDR1 and CDR2: KGHDR and SFDVKD. Trimming removed 0 bases from V and 8 bases from J; junction bases left unmatched: 11. CDR3 length: 16 amino acids. CDR3 amino acids: CATSDLATTGFEGYTF. In nucleotides, the CDR3 is TGTGCCACCAGTGATTTGGCCACGACAGGGTTTGAGGGCTACACCTTC.

V is TRBV18 and J is TRBJ2-7, with 7 bases fitting TRBD1. V shed 0 bases, J shed 9 bases, and the junction held 11 bases outside the gene matches. The CDR3 is 15 amino acids. The V gene's germline CDR1 is KGHSH and CDR2 LQKENI. Written as DNA, the CDR3 is TGTGCCAGCTCACCACCGGGACAGCGCTTTCGGGCGCAGTACTTC. Translated: CASSPPGQRFRAQYF.

The chain couples TRBV4-1 to TRBJ1-6; possible D gene TRBD1, 6 bases. V shed 1 base and J shed 6 bases, with 16 bases lying between them. In germline, CDR1 is MGHRA, CDR2 YSYEKL. CDR3 length: 17 amino acids. Written as DNA, the CDR3 is TGCGCCAGCAGCCAAGGGGGGAGGGGGATATCTAATTCACCCCTCCACTTT. Residues: CASSQGGRGISNSPLHF.

V usage is TRBV5-4 and J usage is TRBJ1-4; 7 nucleotides agree with TRBD1. V lost 5 bases and J lost 6; bases outside the gene matches: 7. CDR1 SGHNT and CDR2 YYREEE come from the germline V gene (reference sequence). The CDR3 is 14 amino acids. The CDR3 loop is CASSSQGQDEKLFF. The CDR3 DNA reads TGTGCCAGCAGTTCACAGGGGCAGGATGAAAAACTGTTTTTT.

The chain combines TRBV4-3 with TRBJ2-4; D possibly corresponds to TRBD2 (5 bases). Germline CDR1 LGHNA, CDR2 YSLEER. The germline V and J ends were trimmed by 1 base and 4 bases, with 14 bases remaining between them. This CDR3 is built from 16 residues. CDR3 in amino acids: CASSQAPFTGKNIQYF. CDR3 nucleotide sequence: TGCGCCAGCAGCCAAGCGCCCTTCACGGGAAAAAACATTCAGTACTTC.

In its sample, this clone was seen once. The chain employs TRBV20-1 and TRBJ1-2; D is unclear. This CDR3 has 10 amino acids. The germline gives CDR1 DFQATT, CDR2 SNEGSKA (reference sequence). V was shortened by 5 bases and J by 1 base, with 2 bases between the two germline ends. For the CDR3, the DNA is TGCAGTGCTGTTAACTATGGCTACACCTTC. This codes for CSAVNYGYTF.

CDR3 sequence (DNA): TGTGCCACCAGTGATTCCGGTGGGGCAGAGAACACCGGGGAGCTGTTTTTT. This sequence encodes CATSDSGGAENTGELFF. The chain couples TRBV24-1 to TRBJ2-2; D is possibly TRBD1 (5 bases). Germline V gene data show CDR1 as KGHDR and CDR2 as SFDVKD. CDR3 length: 17 residues. With 2 bases removed from V and 1 base from J, the gap between germline ends came to 13 bases.

The chain employs TRBV5-1 and TRBJ2-7, with D uncertain. The CDR3 spans 15 residues. CDR1 and CDR2 from the germline V gene are SGHRS and YFSETQ. Trimming removed 1 base from V and 4 bases from J, with 15 bases in between. CDR3 protein: CASSLSTSKAYEQYF. The CDR3 coding sequence is TGCGCCAGCAGCTTGTCAACCAGCAAAGCGTACGAGCAGTACTTC. The variable domain in full, completed from reference TRBV5-1 and TRBJ2-7, reads KAGVTQTPRYLIKTRGQQVTLSCSPISGHRSVSWYQQTPGQGLQFLFEYFSETQRNKGNFPGRFSGRQFSNSRSEMNVSTLELGDSALYLCASSLSTSKAYEQYFGPGTRLTVT.

V and J are TRBV5-1 and TRBJ2-5; D is undetermined. The germline V gene has CDR1 SGHRS and CDR2 YFSETQ. The CDR3 spans 13 residues. Trimming took off 0 bases at V and 4 bases at J, with 7 bases between the two ends. Here the CDR3 reads CASSLAGLETQYF. The CDR3 coding sequence is TGCGCCAGCAGCTTGGCTGGGCTAGAGACCCAGTACTTC.

The V gene is TRBV2, the J gene TRBJ1-6; D is possibly TRBD1 (5 bases). V was pared by 2 bases and J by 7 bases, with 12 bases between. This CDR3 contains 15 residues. Germline lookup yields CDR1 SNHLY and CDR2 FYNNEI. In DNA, the CDR3 is TGTGCCAGCAGTGAATTCGGACAATTGAATTCACCCCTCCACTTT. Encoded protein: CASSEFGQLNSPLHF.

The V gene is TRBV30, the J gene TRBJ1-2; tentative D call: TRBD1 (5 bases). Germline CDR1 and CDR2: GTSNPN and SVGIG (reference sequence). The CDR3 contains 13 residues. With 4 bases removed from V and 4 bases from J, the gap between germline ends came to 13 bases. CDR3 protein: CAWTVRGGYGYTF. For the CDR3, the DNA is TGTGCCTGGACCGTGAGGGGAGGCTATGGCTACACCTTC.

V usage is TRBV21-1 and J usage is TRBJ2-1; the D segment call TRBD1 is taken from the table without a DNA check. TRBV21-1 is a documented pseudogene. The CDR3 consists of 15 residues. The CDR3 DNA reads as TGTGGGTCCGAGACAGGGCCCCGCTCCTACAATGAGCAGTTCTTC. This codes for CGSETGPRSYNEQFF.

The rearrangement uses TRBV29-1 and TRBJ1-2; 9 nucleotides line up with TRBD1. The V gene end was trimmed by 5 bases and the J gene end by 7 bases; junction bases not matched to a gene: 11. The length of the CDR3 is 14 residues. Germline CDR1 is SQVTM and CDR2 is ANQGSEA. The CDR3 nucleotides are TGCAGCGTTTCCATACCGGGACAGGGTTCTGGCTACACCTTC. Protein sequence: CSVSIPGQGSGYTF.

The gene calls are TRBV6-5 and TRBJ1-6; TRBD1 aligns across 7 bases. CDR1 is MNHEY and CDR2 is SVGAGI in the germline V gene. J lost 7 bases, V lost 5 bases, and 5 bases had no gene match. The CDR3 sequence is 14 residues long. CDR3: CASSRQGKNSPLHF. Here the CDR3 DNA reads TGTGCCAGCAGTCGACAGGGAAAGAATTCACCCCTCCACTTT.

This chain joins TRBV28 and TRBJ2-5; 7 positions agree with TRBD1. Germline assignment: CDR1 MDHEN and CDR2 SYDVKM. Trimming took 3 bases from V and 0 from J; bases not matched to a gene: 4. This CDR3 is 15 amino acids long. The CDR3 sequence: CASSLTGQYQETQYF. The CDR3 DNA follows: TGTGCCAGCAGTTTGACAGGGCAGTACCAAGAGACCCAGTACTTC.

The genes are TRBV4-1 and TRBJ2-5; D gene uncertain. CDR1 and CDR2 from the germline V gene are MGHRA and YSYEKL. The CDR3 consists of 13 residues. The V gene lost 3 bases and the J gene lost 5 bases, with 10 bases spanning the gap. The CDR3 DNA follows: TGCGCCAGCAGCCAGGGCATAGGGGAGACCCAGTACTTC. It translates to CASSQGIGETQYF.

The chain recombines TRBV7-2 with TRBJ2-7; TRBD1 matches at 7 bases. The ends lost 5 bases at V and 6 bases at J; junction bases unmatched: 7. CDR1 is SGHTA, CDR2 FQGNSA, per germline. The CDR3 sequence is 13 residues long. CDR3 DNA: TGTGCCAGCAGCGCGCCGACAGGGAGCGAGCAGTACTTC. Residues: CASSAPTGSEQYF.

The chain recombines TRBV19 with TRBJ2-3; 11 positions agree with TRBD1. The length of the CDR3 is 16 residues. Looked up from germline, CDR1 is LNHDA and CDR2 is SQIVND (reference sequence). The V segment lost 6 bases and the J segment 4 bases; nucleotides outside the gene matches: 9. The CDR3 coding sequence is TGTGCCAGTAGCCAAGGACAGGGGGCTTACGCAGATACGCAGTATTTT. This gives the protein CASSQGQGAYADTQYF.

CDR3 in DNA: TGTGCCAGCTCACGTAACCGACAGGGCGCAGACACCGGGGAGCTGTTTTTT. It specifies CASSRNRQGADTGELFF. The chain recombines TRBV18 with TRBJ2-2, with 7 positions matching TRBD1. Germline loops: CDR1 KGHSH, CDR2 LQKENI. Unmatched junction bases numbered 11, after V lost 4 bases and J lost 3 bases. This CDR3 region has 17 residues.

This clone has a handful of counts. CDR3 DNA: TGCGCCAGCAGCCCCTTGACAGGGCCGAACACTGAAGCTTTCTTT. This sequence encodes CASSPLTGPNTEAFF. The chain has TRBV5-1 and TRBJ1-1; 7 bases line up with TRBD1. Germline V gene data show CDR1 as SGHRS and CDR2 as YFSETQ. The CDR3 runs to 15 residues. Germline trimming cut 4 bases from V and 1 base from J; bases unmatched to any gene: 7.